What follows are 18 T cell receptor beta chains derived from one specimen sequenced in a study of cytomegalovirus exposure and HLA in healthy donors. Measured with immunoSEQ multiplex PCR; TCRdb has only the in-frame clones, and not every one. Of around 140,000 clones listed, about 87% were seen once; the top ten hold roughly 9.4%. The sequenced sample consisted of PBMCs. The receptor set was obtained from a man between 18 and 35 years old in good health and CMV-seropositive.

The genes are TRBV27 and TRBJ2-1, with TRBD1 as a possible D gene (6 bases). The CDR3 sequence is 17 residues long. From germline, CDR1 is MNHEY and CDR2 SMNVEV (reference sequence). Trimming removed 2 bases at V and 0 bases at J, with 14 bases between. CDR3 in amino acids: CASSLLQGMSSYNEQFF. DNA for the CDR3: TGTGCCAGCAGTTTACTCCAGGGGATGAGCTCCTACAATGAGCAGTTCTTC.

The chain is built from TRBV7-9 and TRBJ2-4, with D tentatively TRBD1 (5 bases). Germline CDR1 and CDR2: SEHNR and FQNEAQ (reference sequence). V lost 5 bases and J 8 bases, leaving 16 bases between the germline ends. The CDR3 covers 14 residues. In DNA form, the CDR3 reads TGTGCCAGCAGCCTAGGGGTCACTCGGGACATTCAGTACTTC. This translates into CASSLGVTRDIQYF.

The V gene is TRBV18, the J gene TRBJ2-7; TRBD1 might be the D (5 bases). This CDR3 spans 14 amino acids. V was shortened by 6 bases and J by 5 bases, with 17 bases between the two germline ends. In germline, CDR1 is KGHSH, CDR2 LQKENI. CDR3 sequence (DNA): TGTGCCAGCTCCCAAGGGCAGGGATTGAACGAGCAGTACTTC. It is translated as CASSQGQGLNEQYF.

This clone was seen more than once but under ten times. The chain has TRBV10-3 and TRBJ1-2, with TRBD1 matching 7 bases. Per the germline V gene, CDR1 is ENHRY and CDR2 is SYGVKD. Germline trimming cut 2 bases from V and 0 bases from J; bases unmatched to any gene: 6. This CDR3 has 16 amino acids. Written as DNA, the CDR3 is TGTGCCATCAGTGAGAAAGGGGGCCTAGCTAACTATGGCTACACCTTC. Translating it yields CAISEKGGLANYGYTF.

The J gene is TRBJ2-3, the V gene TRBV7-8; TRBD2 matches 7 bases. The V segment lost 5 bases and the J segment 5 bases; nucleotides outside the gene matches: 16. Germline values: CDR1 SGHVS, CDR2 FQNEAQ. This CDR3 spans 17 amino acids. CDR3 sequence reads: CASSPSIGGSPRDTQYF. CDR3 bases: TGTGCCAGCAGCCCCTCTATCGGGGGGTCCCCCCGAGATACGCAGTATTTT.

The chain has TRBV19 and TRBJ2-1, with D perhaps matching TRBD1 (6 bases). Germline V gives CDR1 LNHDA, CDR2 SQIVND (reference sequence). The CDR3 has 16 residues. Trimming stripped 5 bases from V and 8 bases from J, with 22 bases between. CDR3 sequence reads: CASSATIGGRSYEQFF. The DNA for the CDR3 is TGTGCCAGTAGTGCTACAATAGGGGGTCGAAGCTATGAGCAGTTCTTC.

The genes are TRBV4-1 and TRBJ1-1; D is uncertain. Trimming removed 2 bases from V and 3 bases from J, with 13 bases in between. The CDR3 is 15 residues long. Germline V gene sequence: CDR1 MGHRA, CDR2 YSYEKL. In DNA form, the CDR3 reads TGCGCCAGCAGCCAATCCGGCGGGCCCGACACTGAAGCTTTCTTT. Amino acid sequence: CASSQSGGPDTEAFF.

The chain recombines TRBV2 with TRBJ2-7; D unresolved. Trimming pared 7 bases from V and 7 bases from J, leaving 20 bases between. The germline V gene encodes CDR1 SNHLY and CDR2 FYNNEI. The CDR3 sequence is 14 residues long. The CDR3 sequence: CASKNRGLAPEQYF. The CDR3 bases are TGTGCCAGCAAGAATCGAGGTCTCGCCCCAGAGCAGTACTTC.

This chain links TRBV27 with TRBJ1-2; a possible D gene is TRBD1 (5 bases). Between the trimmed V and J ends, which lost 6 bases and 5 bases, there was a span of 10 bases. Germline-derived CDR1 and CDR2 are MNHEY and SMNVEV (reference sequence). The length of the CDR3 is 12 residues. CDR3 in amino acids: CASRSRGYGYTF. For the CDR3, the DNA is TGTGCCAGCAGATCTCGGGGGTATGGCTACACCTTC.

V gene TRBV11-2 combines with J gene TRBJ1-1; D ambiguous. Germline V gives CDR1 SGHAT, CDR2 FQNNGV. V lost 4 bases and J lost 1, with 10 bases in between. This CDR3 region has 14 residues. The CDR3 spells CASSSEGRNTEAFF. The CDR3 DNA sequence: TGTGCCAGCAGCTCGGAGGGTAGGAACACTGAAGCTTTCTTT.

The CDR3 DNA reads as TGCGCCAGCAGCTACCAATCGGGAGTTGATGACAATGAGCAGTTCTTC. It encodes CASSYQSGVDDNEQFF. The chain carries TRBV5-1 and TRBJ2-1; tentatively, D is TRBD2 (6 bases). Germline assignment: CDR1 SGHRS and CDR2 YFSETQ. V lost 3 bases and J lost 5, with 18 bases in between. CDR3 length equals 16 residues.

This chain links TRBV11-3 with TRBJ1-1; weak D call: TRBD1 (5 bases). Trimming cost V 4 bases and J 0 bases, with 21 bases left between them. Looked up from germline, CDR1 is SGHNT and CDR2 is YENEEA. CDR3 length: 18 residues. In DNA form, the CDR3 reads TGTGCCAGCAGCTCCCGAAAGGGGCGCCGGTGGGTGAACACTGAAGCTTTCTTT. Encoded protein: CASSSRKGRRWVNTEAFF.

CDR3 amino acids: CASSQAGGRGPRYGYTF. The CDR3 DNA follows: TGCGCCAGCAGCCAAGCCGGGGGGAGGGGTCCAAGGTATGGCTACACCTTC. The rearrangement uses TRBV4-1 and TRBJ1-2, with a tentative D call TRBD1 (5 bases). The CDR3 extends over 17 amino acids. V was shortened by 1 base and J by 5 bases, with 20 bases between the two germline ends. From germline, CDR1 is MGHRA and CDR2 YSYEKL.

This chain joins TRBV27 and TRBJ1-5, with TRBD1 matching 7 bases. Germline loops: CDR1 MNHEY, CDR2 SMNVEV (reference sequence). CDR3 size: 14 residues. V shed 2 bases and J 3 bases; nucleotides not matched to a gene: 1. The CDR3 DNA follows: TGTGCCAGCAGTTTAACAGGGGCCAATCAGCCCCAGCATTTT. It specifies CASSLTGANQPQHF.

J is TRBJ1-1 and V is TRBV10-1; the D gene is possibly TRBD1 (6 bases). This CDR3 contains 14 residues. Trimming shortened V by 3 bases and J by 5 bases, and 13 bases separated the two germline ends. Germline V lookup: CDR1 WNHNN, CDR2 SYGVQD (reference sequence). CDR3 sequence: CASSEQGSGTEAFF. DNA of the CDR3: TGCGCCAGCAGTGAACAGGGATCGGGGACTGAAGCTTTCTTT.

This chain joins TRBV5-1 and TRBJ1-3; D is undetermined. V was shortened by 2 bases and J by 0 bases, with 9 bases between the two germline ends. From germline, CDR1 is SGHRS and CDR2 YFSETQ. The CDR3 is 15 amino acids. The CDR3 spells CASSFETNSGNTIYF. CDR3 in DNA: TGCGCCAGCAGCTTTGAAACTAACTCTGGAAACACCATATATTTT.

The chain carries TRBV6-4 and TRBJ2-6; 9 positions agree with TRBD1. Germline V gives CDR1 MRHNA, CDR2 SNTAGT. The CDR3 covers 19 residues. V gave up 6 bases and J gave up 1 base; unmatched junction bases: 13. The CDR3 loop reads CASRPWTGTGLSGANVLTF. For the CDR3, the DNA is TGTGCCAGCAGGCCATGGACCGGGACAGGGCTTTCTGGGGCCAACGTCCTGACTTTC.

This chain uses TRBV18 with TRBJ2-7; 7 bases align to TRBD1. The CDR3 is 15 amino acids. V was pared by 4 bases and J by 5 bases, with 11 bases of the junction left unmatched. The germline gives CDR1 KGHSH, CDR2 LQKENI. The CDR3 spells CASSLLGQKSHEQYF. In DNA form, the CDR3 reads TGTGCCAGCTCACTTTTGGGACAGAAGTCCCACGAGCAGTACTTC.